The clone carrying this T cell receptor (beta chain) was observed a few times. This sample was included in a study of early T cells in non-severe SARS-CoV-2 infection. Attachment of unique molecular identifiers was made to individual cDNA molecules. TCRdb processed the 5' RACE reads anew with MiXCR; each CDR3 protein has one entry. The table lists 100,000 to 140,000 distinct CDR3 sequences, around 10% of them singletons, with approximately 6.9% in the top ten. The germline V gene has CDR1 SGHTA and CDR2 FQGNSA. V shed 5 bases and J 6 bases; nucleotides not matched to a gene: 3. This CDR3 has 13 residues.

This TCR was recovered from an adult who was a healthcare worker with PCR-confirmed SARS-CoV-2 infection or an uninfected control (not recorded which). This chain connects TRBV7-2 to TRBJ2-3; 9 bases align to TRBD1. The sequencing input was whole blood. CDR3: CASSVQGADTQYF. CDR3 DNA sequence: TGTGCCAGCAGCGTACAGGGGGCGGATACGCAGTATTTT.